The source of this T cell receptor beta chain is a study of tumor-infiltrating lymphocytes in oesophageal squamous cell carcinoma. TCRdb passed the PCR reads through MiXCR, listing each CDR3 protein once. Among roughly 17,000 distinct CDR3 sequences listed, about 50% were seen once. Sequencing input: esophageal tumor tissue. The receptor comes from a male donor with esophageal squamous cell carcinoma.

The CDR3 loop is CASSLRGGPTDTQYF. CDR3 in DNA: TGTGCCAGCAGCTTAAGGGGGGGCCCCACAGATACGCAGTATTTT. The genes are TRBV7-3 and TRBJ2-3; D is possibly TRBD2 (7 bases). This CDR3 has 15 residues. The V gene's germline CDR1 is SGHTA and CDR2 FQGTGA. The V end lost 1 base, the J end lost 2 bases, and 10 bases lay between the germline ends.